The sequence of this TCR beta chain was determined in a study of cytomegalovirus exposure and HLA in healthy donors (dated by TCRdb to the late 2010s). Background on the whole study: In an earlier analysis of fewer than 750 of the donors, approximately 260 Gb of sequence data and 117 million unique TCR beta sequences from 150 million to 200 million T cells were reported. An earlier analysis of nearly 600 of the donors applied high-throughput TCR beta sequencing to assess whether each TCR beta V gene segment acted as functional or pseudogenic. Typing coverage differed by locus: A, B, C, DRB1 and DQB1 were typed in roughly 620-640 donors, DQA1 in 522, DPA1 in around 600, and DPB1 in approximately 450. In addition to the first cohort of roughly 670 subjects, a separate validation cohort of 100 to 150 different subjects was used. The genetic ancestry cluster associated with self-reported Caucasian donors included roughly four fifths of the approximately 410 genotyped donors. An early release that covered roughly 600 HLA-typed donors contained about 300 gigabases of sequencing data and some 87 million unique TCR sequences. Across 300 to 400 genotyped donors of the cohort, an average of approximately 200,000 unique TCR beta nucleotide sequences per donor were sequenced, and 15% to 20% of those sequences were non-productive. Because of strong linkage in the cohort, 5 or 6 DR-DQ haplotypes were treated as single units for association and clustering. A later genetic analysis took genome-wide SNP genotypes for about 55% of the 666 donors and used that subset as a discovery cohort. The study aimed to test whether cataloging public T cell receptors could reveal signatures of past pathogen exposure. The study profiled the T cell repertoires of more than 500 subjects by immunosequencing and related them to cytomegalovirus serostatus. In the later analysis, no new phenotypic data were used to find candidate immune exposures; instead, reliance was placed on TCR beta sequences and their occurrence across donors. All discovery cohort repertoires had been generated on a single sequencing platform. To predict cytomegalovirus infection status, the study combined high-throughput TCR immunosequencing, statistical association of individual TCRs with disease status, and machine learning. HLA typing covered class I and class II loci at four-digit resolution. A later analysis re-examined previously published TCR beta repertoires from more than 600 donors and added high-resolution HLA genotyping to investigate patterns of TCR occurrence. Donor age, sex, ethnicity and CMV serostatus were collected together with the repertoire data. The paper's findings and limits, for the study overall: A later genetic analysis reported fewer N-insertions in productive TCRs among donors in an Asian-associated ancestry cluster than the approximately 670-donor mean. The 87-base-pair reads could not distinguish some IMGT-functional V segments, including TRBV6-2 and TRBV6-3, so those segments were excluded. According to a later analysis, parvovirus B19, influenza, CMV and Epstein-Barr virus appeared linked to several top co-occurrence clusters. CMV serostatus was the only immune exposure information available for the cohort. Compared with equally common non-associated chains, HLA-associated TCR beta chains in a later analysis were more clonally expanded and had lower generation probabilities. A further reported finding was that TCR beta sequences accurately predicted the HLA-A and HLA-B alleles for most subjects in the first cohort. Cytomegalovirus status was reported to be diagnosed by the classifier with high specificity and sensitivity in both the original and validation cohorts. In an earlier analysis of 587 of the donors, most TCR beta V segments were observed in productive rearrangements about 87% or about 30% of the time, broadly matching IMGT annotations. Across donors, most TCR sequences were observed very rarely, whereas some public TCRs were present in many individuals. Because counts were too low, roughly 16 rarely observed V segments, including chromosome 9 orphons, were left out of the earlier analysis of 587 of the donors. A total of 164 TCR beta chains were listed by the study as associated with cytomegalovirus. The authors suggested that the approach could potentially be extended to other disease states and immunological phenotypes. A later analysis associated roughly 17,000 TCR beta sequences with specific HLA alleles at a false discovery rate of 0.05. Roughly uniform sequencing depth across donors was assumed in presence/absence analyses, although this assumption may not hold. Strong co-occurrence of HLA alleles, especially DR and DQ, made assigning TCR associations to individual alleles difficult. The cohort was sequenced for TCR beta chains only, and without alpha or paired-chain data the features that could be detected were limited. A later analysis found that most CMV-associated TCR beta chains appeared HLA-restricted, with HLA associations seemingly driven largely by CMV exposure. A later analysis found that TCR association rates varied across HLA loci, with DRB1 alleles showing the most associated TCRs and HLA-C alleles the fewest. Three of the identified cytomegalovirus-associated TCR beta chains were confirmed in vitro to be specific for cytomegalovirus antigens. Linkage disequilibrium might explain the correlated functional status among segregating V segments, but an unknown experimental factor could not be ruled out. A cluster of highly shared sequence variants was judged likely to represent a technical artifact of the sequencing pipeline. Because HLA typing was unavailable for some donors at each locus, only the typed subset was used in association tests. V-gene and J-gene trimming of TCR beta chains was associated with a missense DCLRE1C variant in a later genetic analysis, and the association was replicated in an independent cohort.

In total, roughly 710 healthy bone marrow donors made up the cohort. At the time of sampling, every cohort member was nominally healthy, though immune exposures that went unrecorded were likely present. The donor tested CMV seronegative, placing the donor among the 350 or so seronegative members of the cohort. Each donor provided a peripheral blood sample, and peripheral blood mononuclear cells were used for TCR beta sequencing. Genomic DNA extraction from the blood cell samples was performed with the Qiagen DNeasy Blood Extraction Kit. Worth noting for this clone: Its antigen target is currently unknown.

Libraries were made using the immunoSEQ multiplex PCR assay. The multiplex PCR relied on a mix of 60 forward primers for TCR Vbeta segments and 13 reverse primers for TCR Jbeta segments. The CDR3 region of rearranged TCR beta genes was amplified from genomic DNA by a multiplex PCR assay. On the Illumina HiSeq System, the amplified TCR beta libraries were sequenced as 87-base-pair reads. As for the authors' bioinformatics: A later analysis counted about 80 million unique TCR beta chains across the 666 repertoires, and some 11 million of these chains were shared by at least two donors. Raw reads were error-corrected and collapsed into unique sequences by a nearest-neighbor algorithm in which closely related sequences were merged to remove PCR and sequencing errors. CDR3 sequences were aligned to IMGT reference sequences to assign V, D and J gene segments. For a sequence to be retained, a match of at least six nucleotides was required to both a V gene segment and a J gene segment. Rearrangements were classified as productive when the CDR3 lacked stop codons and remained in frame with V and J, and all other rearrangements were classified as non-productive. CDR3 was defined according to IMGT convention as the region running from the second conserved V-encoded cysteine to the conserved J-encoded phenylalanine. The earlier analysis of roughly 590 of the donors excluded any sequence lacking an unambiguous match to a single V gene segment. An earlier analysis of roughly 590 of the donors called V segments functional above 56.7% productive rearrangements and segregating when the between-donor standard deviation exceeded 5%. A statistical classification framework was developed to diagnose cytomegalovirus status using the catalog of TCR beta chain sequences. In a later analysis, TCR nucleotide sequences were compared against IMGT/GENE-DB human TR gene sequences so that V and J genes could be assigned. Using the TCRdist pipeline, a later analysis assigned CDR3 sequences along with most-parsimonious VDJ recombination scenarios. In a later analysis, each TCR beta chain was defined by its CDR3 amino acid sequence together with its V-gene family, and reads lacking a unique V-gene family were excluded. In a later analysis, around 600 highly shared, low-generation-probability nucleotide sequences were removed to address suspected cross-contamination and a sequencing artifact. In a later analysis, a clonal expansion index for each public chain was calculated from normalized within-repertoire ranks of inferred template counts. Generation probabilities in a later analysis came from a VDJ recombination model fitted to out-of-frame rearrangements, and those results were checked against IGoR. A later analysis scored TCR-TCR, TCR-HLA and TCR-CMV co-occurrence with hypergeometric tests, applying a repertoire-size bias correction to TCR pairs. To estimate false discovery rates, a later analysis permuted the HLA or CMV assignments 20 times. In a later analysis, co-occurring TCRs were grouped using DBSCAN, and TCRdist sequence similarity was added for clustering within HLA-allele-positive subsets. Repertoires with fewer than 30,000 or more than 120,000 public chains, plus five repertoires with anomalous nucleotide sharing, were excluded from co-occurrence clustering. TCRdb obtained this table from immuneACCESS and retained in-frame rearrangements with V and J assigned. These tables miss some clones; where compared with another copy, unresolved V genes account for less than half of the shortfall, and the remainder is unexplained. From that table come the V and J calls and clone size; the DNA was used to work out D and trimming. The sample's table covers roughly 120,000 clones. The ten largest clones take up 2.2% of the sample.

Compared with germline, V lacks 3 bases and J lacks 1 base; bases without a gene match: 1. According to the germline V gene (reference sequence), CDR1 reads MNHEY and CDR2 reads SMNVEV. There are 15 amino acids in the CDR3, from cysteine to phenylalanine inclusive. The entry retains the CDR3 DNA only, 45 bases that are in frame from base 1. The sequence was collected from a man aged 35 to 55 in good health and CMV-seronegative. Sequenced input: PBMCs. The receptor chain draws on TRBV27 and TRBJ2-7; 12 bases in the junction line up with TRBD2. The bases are TGTGCCAGCAGTTTCGGACTAGCGGGGTCCTACGAGCAGTACTTC. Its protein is CASSFGLAGSYEQYF.